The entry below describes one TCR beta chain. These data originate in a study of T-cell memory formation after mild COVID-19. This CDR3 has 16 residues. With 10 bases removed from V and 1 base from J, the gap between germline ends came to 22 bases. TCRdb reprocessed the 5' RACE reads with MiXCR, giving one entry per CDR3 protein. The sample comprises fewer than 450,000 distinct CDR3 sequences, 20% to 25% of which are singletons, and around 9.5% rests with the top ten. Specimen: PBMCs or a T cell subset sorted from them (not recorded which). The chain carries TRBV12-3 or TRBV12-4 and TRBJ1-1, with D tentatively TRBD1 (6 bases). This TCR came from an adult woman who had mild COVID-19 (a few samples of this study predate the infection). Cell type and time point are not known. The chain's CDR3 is CATQHLLRTENTEAFF. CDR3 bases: TGTGCCACCCAGCATCTGCTAAGGACAGAGAACACTGAAGCTTTCTTT.